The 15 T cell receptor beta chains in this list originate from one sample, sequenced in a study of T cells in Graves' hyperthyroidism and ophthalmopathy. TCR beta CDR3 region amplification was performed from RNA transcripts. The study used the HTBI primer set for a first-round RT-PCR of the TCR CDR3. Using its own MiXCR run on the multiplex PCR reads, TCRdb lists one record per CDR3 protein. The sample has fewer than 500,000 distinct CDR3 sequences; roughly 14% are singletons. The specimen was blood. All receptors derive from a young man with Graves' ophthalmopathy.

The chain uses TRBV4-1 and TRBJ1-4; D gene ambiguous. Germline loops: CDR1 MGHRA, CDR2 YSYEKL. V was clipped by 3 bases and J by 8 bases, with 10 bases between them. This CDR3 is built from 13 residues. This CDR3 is CASSQLLGEKLFF. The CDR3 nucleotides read TGCGCCAGCAGCCAGTTACTCGGCGAAAAACTGTTTTTT.

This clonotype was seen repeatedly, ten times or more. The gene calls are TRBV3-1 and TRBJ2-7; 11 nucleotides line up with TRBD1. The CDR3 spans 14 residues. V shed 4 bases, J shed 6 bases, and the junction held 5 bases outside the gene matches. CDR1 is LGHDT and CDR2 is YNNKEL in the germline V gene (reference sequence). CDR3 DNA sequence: TGTGCCAGCAGCCGAGGACAGGGGGCTCTCGAGCAGTACTTC. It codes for CASSRGQGALEQYF.

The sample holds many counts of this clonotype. The chain's CDR3 is CASSLLPPGQANQPQHF. DNA of the CDR3: TGTGCCAGCAGTTTACTTCCACCAGGACAGGCGAATCAGCCCCAGCATTTT. The gene calls are TRBV27 and TRBJ1-5, with 7 bases identical to TRBD1. After removal of 2 bases from V and 4 bases from J, the junction contained 11 bases not matched to a gene. Germline-derived CDR1 and CDR2 are MNHEY and SMNVEV (reference sequence). This CDR3 is 17 amino acids long.

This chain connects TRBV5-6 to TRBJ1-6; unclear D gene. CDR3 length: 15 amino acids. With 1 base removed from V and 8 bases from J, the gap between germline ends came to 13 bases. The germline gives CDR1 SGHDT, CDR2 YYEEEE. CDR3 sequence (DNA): TGTGCCAGCAGCTTGCCGGGGTCTATGGATTCACCCCTCCACTTT. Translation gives CASSLPGSMDSPLHF.

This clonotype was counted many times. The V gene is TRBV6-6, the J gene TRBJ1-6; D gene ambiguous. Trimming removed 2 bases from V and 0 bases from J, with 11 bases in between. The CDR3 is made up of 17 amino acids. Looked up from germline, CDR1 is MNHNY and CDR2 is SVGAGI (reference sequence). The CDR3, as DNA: TGTGCCAGCAGTTACGCACCACCAAGCTCCTATAATTCACCCCTCCACTTT. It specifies CASSYAPPSSYNSPLHF.

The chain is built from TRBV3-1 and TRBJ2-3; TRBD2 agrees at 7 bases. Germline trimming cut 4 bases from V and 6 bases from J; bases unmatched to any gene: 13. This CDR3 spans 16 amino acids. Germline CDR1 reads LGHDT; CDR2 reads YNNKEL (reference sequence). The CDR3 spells CASSLPPGLFPDTQYF. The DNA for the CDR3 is TGTGCCAGCAGCCTCCCCCCGGGACTATTTCCCGATACGCAGTATTTT.

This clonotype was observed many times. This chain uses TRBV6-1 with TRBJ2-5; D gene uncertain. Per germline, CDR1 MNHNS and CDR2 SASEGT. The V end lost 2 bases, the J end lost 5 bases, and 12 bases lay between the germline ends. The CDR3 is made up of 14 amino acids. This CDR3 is CASSEYLLLETQYF. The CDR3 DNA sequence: TGTGCCAGCAGTGAATACCTGTTGTTGGAGACCCAGTACTTC.

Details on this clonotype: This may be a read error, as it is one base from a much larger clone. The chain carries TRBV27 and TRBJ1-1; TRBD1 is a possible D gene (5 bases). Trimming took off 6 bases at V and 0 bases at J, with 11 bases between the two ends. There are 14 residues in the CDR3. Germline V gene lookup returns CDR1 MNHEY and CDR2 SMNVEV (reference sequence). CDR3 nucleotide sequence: TGTGCCAGCAGACGACGGGGCTTGAACACTGAAGCTTTCTTT. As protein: CASRRRGLNTEAFF.

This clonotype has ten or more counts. The DNA of the CDR3 is TGTGCCAGCAGCCAAGTGACAGGAAATCCTAACTATGGCTACACCTTC. This encodes CASSQVTGNPNYGYTF. The gene calls are TRBV3-1 and TRBJ1-2; TRBD1 might be the D (6 bases). CDR1 and CDR2 (germline): LGHDT, YNNKEL (reference sequence). This CDR3 spans 16 amino acids. V lost 1 base and J 0 bases, leaving 12 bases between the germline ends.

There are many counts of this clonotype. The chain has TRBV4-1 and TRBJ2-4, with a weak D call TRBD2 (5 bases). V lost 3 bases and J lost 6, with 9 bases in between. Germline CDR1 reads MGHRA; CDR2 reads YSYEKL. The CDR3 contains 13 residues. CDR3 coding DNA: TGCGCCAGCAGCCAGGATCGGGGAAACATTCAGTACTTC. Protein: CASSQDRGNIQYF.

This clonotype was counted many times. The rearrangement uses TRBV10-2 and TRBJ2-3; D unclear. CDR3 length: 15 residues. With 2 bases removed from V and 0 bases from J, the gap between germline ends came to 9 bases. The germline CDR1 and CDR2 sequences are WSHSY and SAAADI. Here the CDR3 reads CASSEGQTSTDTQYF. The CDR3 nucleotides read TGCGCCAGCAGTGAGGGGCAGACTAGCACAGATACGCAGTATTTT.

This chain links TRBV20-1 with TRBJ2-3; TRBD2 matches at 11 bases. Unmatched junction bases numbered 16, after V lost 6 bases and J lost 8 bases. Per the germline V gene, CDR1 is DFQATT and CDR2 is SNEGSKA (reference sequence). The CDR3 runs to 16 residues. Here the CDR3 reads CSAGSLAGVQIGTQYF. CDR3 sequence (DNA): TGCAGTGCGGGTTCACTAGCGGGAGTTCAAATTGGTACGCAGTATTTT.

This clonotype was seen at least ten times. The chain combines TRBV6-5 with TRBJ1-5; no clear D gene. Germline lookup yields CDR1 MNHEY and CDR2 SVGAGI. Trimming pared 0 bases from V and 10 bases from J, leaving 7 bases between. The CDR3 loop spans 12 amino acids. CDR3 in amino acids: CASSYSNGPQHF. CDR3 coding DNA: TGTGCCAGCAGTTACTCGAATGGACCCCAGCATTTT.

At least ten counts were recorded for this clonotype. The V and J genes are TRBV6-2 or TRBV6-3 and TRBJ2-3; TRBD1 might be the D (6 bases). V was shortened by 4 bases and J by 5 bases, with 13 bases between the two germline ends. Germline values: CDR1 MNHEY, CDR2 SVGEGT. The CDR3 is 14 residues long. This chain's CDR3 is CASSSQGWIDTQYF. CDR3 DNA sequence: TGTGCCAGCAGTTCTCAGGGGTGGATAGATACGCAGTATTTT.

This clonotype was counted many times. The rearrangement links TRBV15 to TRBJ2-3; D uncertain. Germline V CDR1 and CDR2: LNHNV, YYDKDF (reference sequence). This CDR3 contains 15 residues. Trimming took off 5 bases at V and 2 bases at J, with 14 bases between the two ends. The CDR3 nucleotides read TGTGCCACCAGCGACCGGGCACATATCACAGATACGCAGTATTTT. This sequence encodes CATSDRAHITDTQYF.